This T cell receptor (beta chain) was observed in a study of cytomegalovirus exposure and HLA in healthy donors. Looking at the study overall: Membership in the Caucasian-associated ancestry cluster was found for around four fifths of nearly 400 genotyped donors. Study results and caveats: In a later analysis, TCR beta V- and J-gene trimming was associated with a missense DCLRE1C variant. In a later analysis, DRB1 alleles had the most associated TCRs; HLA-C alleles the fewest. Later, an analysis found that common viral pathogens appeared to be linked with several of the most significant clusters.

The V and J ends lost 4 bases and 8 bases respectively, with 21 bases between them. Germline V lookup: CDR1 SGHRS, CDR2 YFSETQ. This CDR3 is 16 amino acids long. PCR used 60 Vbeta primers and 13 Jbeta primers. The protocol was immunoSEQ multiplex PCR, while the TCRdb copy is restricted to in-frame clones and leaves out a portion. The data hold 210,000 or so clones, with approximately 84% observed a single time. Turning to this clone: Its specificity is not known.

J is TRBJ1-4 and V is TRBV5-1, with D possibly matching TRBD1 (6 bases). Sequenced: PBMCs. The clonotype was recovered from a woman between 40 and 50 years old in good health and CMV-seronegative. As DNA, the CDR3 is TGCGCCAGCAGCAGGGGGTCCCGGGACACGTGGGAAAAACTGTTTTTT. Encoded protein: CASSRGSRDTWEKLFF.